One T cell receptor beta chain is described in this entry. The data stem from a study of blood T cell repertoires in COVID-19. Study in general: Donors in the United States, Italy and Spain gave samples during acute or convalescent COVID-19. Sources were T cells, B-cell-depleted T cells, or PBMCs; the material itself was cDNA or gDNA.

In the authors' methods: Reference gene primer amplification in the assay estimated nucleated cell counts. Libraries were prepared by immunoSEQ multiplex PCR; TCRdb keeps only in-frame clonotypes and omits some of them. Clonal size and the V and J genes are those of that table, whereas D and trimming came from the DNA. The table includes tens of thousands of clones, 65% to 90% detected once. Trimming left V 3 bases short and J 5 bases short, with 10 bases between. Germline assignment: CDR1 SNHLY and CDR2 FYNNEI. CDR3 length: 14 residues. What was sequenced was peripheral blood. This TCR came from a woman aged 55-70 years with acute or convalescent COVID-19. The chain carries TRBV2 and TRBJ1-4; D perhaps matches TRBD1 (5 bases). The CDR3 DNA follows: TGTGCCAGCAGTGAGGGGGGGAACAATGAAAAACTGTTTTTT. This sequence encodes CASSEGGNNEKLFF.